A single sample gave rise to the 10 T cell receptor beta chains below, sequenced in a study of immune cell composition in non-small cell lung cancer. Generated by immunoSEQ multiplex PCR, the TCRdb table keeps only in-frame clones and is missing some. The table lists around 10,000 clones, around 62% of them singletons. Material for sequencing was lung tumor tissue. These receptors were taken from a human donor with non-small cell lung cancer.

The chain links TRBV15 to TRBJ1-5; D not resolved. The CDR3 consists of 13 residues. Germline loops: CDR1 LNHNV, CDR2 YYDKDF (reference sequence). V was trimmed by 0 bases and J by 9 bases, leaving 9 bases between them. The CDR3 is CATSRDGLSPQHF. DNA of the CDR3: TGTGCCACCAGCAGAGATGGACTCTCGCCCCAGCATTTT.

The rearrangement links TRBV2 to TRBJ2-1; TRBD1 is a possible D gene (5 bases). The CDR3 is made up of 12 amino acids. Germline values: CDR1 SNHLY, CDR2 FYNNEI. Trimming stripped 6 bases from V and 8 bases from J, with 11 bases between. CDR3 protein: CASSLQGDEQFF. The CDR3 DNA follows: TGTGCCAGCAGCCTCCAGGGTGATGAGCAGTTCTTC. The full variable domain, in which reference TRBV2 and TRBJ2-1 provide the parts outside the CDR3, is EPEVTQTPSHQVTQMGQEVILRCVPISNHLYFYWYRQILGQKVEFLVSFYNNEISEKSEIFDDQFSVERPDGSNFTLKIRSTKLEDSAMYFCASSLQGDEQFFGPGTRLTVL.

The rearrangement links TRBV15 to TRBJ2-7, with 12 bases identical to TRBD2. The CDR3 consists of 16 residues. V shed 7 bases, J shed 1 base, and the junction held 8 bases outside the gene matches. Germline V lookup: CDR1 LNHNV, CDR2 YYDKDF (reference sequence). CDR3 coding DNA: TGTGCCACCAAACCCGTGACTAGCGGGAGTTCCTACGAGCAGTACTTC. Translating it yields CATKPVTSGSSYEQYF.

The rearrangement uses TRBV2 and TRBJ2-5; 9 bases agree with TRBD2. J was trimmed by 5 bases and V by 7 bases; bases with no gene match: 11. CDR1 is SNHLY, CDR2 FYNNEI, per germline. This CDR3 has 15 residues. CDR3 in amino acids: CASNGGLAARETQYF. The CDR3 DNA is TGTGCCAGCAACGGGGGACTAGCTGCCCGGGAGACCCAGTACTTC.

The gene calls are TRBV5-6 and TRBJ2-7; a weak D match, TRBD1 (6 bases). V gave up 0 bases and J gave up 1 base, with 11 bases separating them. Per germline, CDR1 SGHDT and CDR2 YYEEEE. This CDR3 is built from 15 residues. In DNA, the CDR3 is TGTGCCAGCAGCTTGGTGGGGGCTGGGTCCTACGAGCAGTACTTC. It yields the protein CASSLVGAGSYEQYF. Drawing the rest from reference TRBV5-6 and TRBJ2-7, the complete variable domain is DAGVTQSPTHLIKTRGQQVTLRCSPKSGHDTVSWYQQALGQGPQFIFQYYEEEERQRGNFPDRFSGHQFPNYSSELNVNALLLGDSALYLCASSLVGAGSYEQYFGPGTRLTVT.

V gene TRBV28 combines with J gene TRBJ2-5; 7 nucleotides line up with TRBD2. The J segment lost 4 bases and the V segment lost 3 bases, leaving 8 bases of the junction unmatched. CDR3 length: 15 residues. Germline V lookup: CDR1 MDHEN, CDR2 SYDVKM. This chain's CDR3 is CASSFLAGVSETQYF. CDR3 nucleotides: TGTGCCAGCAGTTTTCTCGCGGGAGTTTCAGAGACCCAGTACTTC. Variable domain in full (rest from reference TRBV28 and TRBJ2-5): DVKVTQSSRYLVKRTGEKVFLECVQDMDHENMFWYRQDPGLGLRLIYFSYDVKMKEKGDIPEGYSVSREKKERFSLILESASTNQTSMYLCASSFLAGVSETQYFGPGTRLLVL.

In its sample, this clone was seen once. CDR3 nucleotides: TGTGCCAGCAGGACCGGGACAGGGTCCCTGTTTTTT. This encodes CASRTGTGSLFF. The chain employs TRBV7-8 and TRBJ1-4, with 9 bases aligning to TRBD1. The CDR3 contains 12 residues. The germline V gene encodes CDR1 SGHVS and CDR2 FQNEAQ. Unmatched junction bases numbered 7, after V lost 6 bases and J lost 14 bases.

V is TRBV7-6 and J is TRBJ2-4; TRBD2 agrees at 8 bases. The CDR3 totals 14 residues. Germline V gene sequence: CDR1 SGHVS, CDR2 FNYEAQ. Trimming removed 5 bases from V and 8 bases from J; junction bases left unmatched: 8. CDR3 amino acids: CASSRGLARDIQYF. CDR3 coding DNA: TGTGCCAGCAGCCGTGGACTAGCCCGGGACATTCAGTACTTC. The full variable domain, rest sourced from reference TRBV7-6 and TRBJ2-4, is GAGVSQSPRYKVTKRGQDVALRCDPISGHVSLYWYRQALGQGPEFLTYFNYEAQQDKSGLPNDRFSAERPEGSISTLTIQRTEQRDSAMYRCASSRGLARDIQYFGAGTRLSVL.

V is TRBV18 and J is TRBJ1-1; TRBD1 aligns across 9 bases. The CDR3 has 15 amino acids. The V and J ends lost 1 base and 8 bases, in that order; junction bases with no gene match: 8. Germline V gives CDR1 KGHSH, CDR2 LQKENI. CDR3 DNA sequence: TGTGCCAGCTCACCACTACAGGCCGACAGGGGGGAAGCTTTCTTT. Translation gives CASSPLQADRGEAFF.

The V and J genes are TRBV11-2 and TRBJ2-2; TRBD2 is a possible D gene (5 bases). The germline gives CDR1 SGHAT, CDR2 FQNNGV. The CDR3 has 13 amino acids. V gave up 5 bases and J gave up 5 bases, with 9 bases separating them. The CDR3 loop is CASSLDWTGELFF. CDR3 DNA sequence: TGTGCCAGCAGCCTGGACTGGACCGGGGAGCTGTTTTTT.